The 5 T cell receptor beta chains below come from one sample, sequenced in a study of T cell clonality in common variable immunodeficiency. The protocol was immunoSEQ multiplex PCR, while the TCRdb copy is restricted to in-frame clones and leaves out a portion. The sample presents 50,000 or so clones, none singletons. Sequencing was carried out using peripheral blood mononuclear cells. Receptor source: a person aged 18-70 years in good health.

This clone appeared a few times. The read terminates 3 residues before the CDR3 end, so the remaining end is supplied by the germline J gene. The chain uses TRBV30 and TRBJ2-4; 7 bases agree with TRBD1. Germline CDR1 is GTSNPN and CDR2 is SVGIG (reference sequence). This CDR3 region has 13 residues. The sequenced part of the CDR3 DNA is TGTGCCTGGAGCCCCGACAGGGCCTATGGT. Its protein is CAWSPDRAYG. The complete CDR3 protein is CAWSPDRAYGQYF.

This clone was picked up many times. The read terminates 3 residues before the CDR3 end, so the remaining end is supplied by the germline J gene. This chain connects TRBV7-9 to TRBJ2-7, with a tentative D call TRBD1 (6 bases). The CDR3 spans 13 residues. Germline CDR1 SEHNR, CDR2 FQNEAQ (reference sequence). Trimming removed 5 bases from V and 0 bases from J, with 8 bases in between. The CDR3 sequence is CASSPGHSYEQYF. CDR3 DNA (partial): TGTGCCAGCAGCCCGGGACACTCCTACGAG.

With respect to this clone: The sequence runs out 3 residues before the end of the CDR3; the remainder is reconstructed from the germline J gene. The V and J genes are TRBV7-9 and TRBJ1-6, with 8 bases aligning to TRBD1. The trim removed 3 bases at V and 7 bases at J, leaving 5 bases unmatched. This CDR3 is built from 15 residues. Germline V gene sequence: CDR1 SEHNR, CDR2 FQNEAQ (reference sequence). CDR3 bases read: TGTGCCAGCAGCTTGTGGACAGGGCGGAATTCACCC. Protein: CASSLWTGRNSP. The full CDR3 protein is CASSLWTGRNSPLHF.

The table lists this clone with many counts. The CDR3 end falls 3 residues outside the read, so it is completed with the germline J gene. The chain has TRBV20-1 and TRBJ2-7; 10 bases fit TRBD2. Trimming took 3 bases from V and 2 from J; bases not matched to a gene: 4. CDR1 and CDR2 from the germline V gene are DFQATT and SNEGSKA (reference sequence). The CDR3 is 14 amino acids. The CDR3 bases that were read are TGCAGTGCTAGCGCTACTAGCGGGGCCTACGAG. Translating gives CSASATSGAYE. The whole CDR3 reads CSASATSGAYEQYF.

This clone was counted ten times or more. The read falls 3 residues short of the CDR3 end, and the missing part is taken from the germline J gene. The V call is TRBV19, the J call TRBJ1-1; TRBD1 agrees at 11 bases. The CDR3 length is 15 residues. Trimming took 9 bases from V and 3 from J; bases not matched to a gene: 9. Per the germline V gene, CDR1 is LNHDA and CDR2 is SQIVND (reference sequence). CDR3 amino acids: CASKDRGRRDTEAFF. CDR3 DNA, as far as it was read: TGTGCCAGCAAGGACAGGGGGCGCCGGGACACTGAA.